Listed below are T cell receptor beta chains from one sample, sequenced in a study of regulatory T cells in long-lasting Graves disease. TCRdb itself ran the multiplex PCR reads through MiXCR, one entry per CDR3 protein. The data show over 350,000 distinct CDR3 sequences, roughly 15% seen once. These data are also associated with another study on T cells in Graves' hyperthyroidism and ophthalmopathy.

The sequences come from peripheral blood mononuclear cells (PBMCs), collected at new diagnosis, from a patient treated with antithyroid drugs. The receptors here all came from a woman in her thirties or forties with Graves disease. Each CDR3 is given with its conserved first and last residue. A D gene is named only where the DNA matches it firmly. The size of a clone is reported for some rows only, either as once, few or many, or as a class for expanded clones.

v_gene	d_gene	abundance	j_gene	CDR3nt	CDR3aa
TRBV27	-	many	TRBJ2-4	TGTGCCAGCAGAAACAGGGCTTCTAACATTCAGTACTTC	CASRNRASNIQYF
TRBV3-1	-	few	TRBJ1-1	TGTGCCAGCAGCCAAGAGGGGTCAGGGAGTACTGAAGCTTTCTTT	CASSQEGSGSTEAFF
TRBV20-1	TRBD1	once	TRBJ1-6	TGCAGTGCTATGGCCAGGGGGAATTCACCCCTCCACTTT	CSAMARGNSPLHF
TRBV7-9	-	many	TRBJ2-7	TGTGCCAGCAGCCCTAGAGGGCCCGTAGAGCAGTACTTC	CASSPRGPVEQYF
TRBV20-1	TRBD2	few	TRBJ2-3	TGCAGTGCTAGAGGTTGGCGGGAGGGCCGTGATACGCAGTATTTT	CSARGWREGRDTQYF
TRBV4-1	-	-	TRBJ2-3	TGCGCCAGCAGCCAAGAGGGGGGAGGCACAGATACGCAGTATTTT	CASSQEGGGTDTQYF
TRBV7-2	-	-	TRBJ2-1	TGTGCCAGCAGCCCCCGGCCACCCATATTCCACAATGAGCAGTTCTTC	CASSPRPPIFHNEQFF
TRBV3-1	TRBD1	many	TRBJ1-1	TGTGCCAGCAGCCACGGGACAGCTGAAGCTTTCTTT	CASSHGTAEAFF
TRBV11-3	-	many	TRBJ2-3	TGTGCCAGCAGCGACCGACTGCGCCCGGAAACAGATACGCAGTATTTT	CASSDRLRPETDTQYF
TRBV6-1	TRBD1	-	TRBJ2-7	TGTGTTGCACGGGGGACAGGGGGCTACGAGCAGTACTTC	CVARGTGGYEQYF
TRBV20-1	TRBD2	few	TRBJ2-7	TGCAGTGCTAGAGATCGACTAGCGGGTTCCGAGCAGTACTTC	CSARDRLAGSEQYF
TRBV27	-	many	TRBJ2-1	TGTGCCAGCAGTTTTGTGGCAGGGTTCTACAATGAGCAGTTCTTC	CASSFVAGFYNEQFF
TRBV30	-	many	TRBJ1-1	TGTGCCTGGAGTGTAAAGGGTCTGGGGAACACTGAAGCTTTCTTT	CAWSVKGLGNTEAFF
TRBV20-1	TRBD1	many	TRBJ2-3	TGCAGTGCTAGGGCCCGACAGGGTTGGGATACGCAGTATTTT	CSARARQGWDTQYF
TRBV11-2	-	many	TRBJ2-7	TGTGCCAGCAGCTTAGGGGTTACACAAACATCCTACGAGCAGTACTTC	CASSLGVTQTSYEQYF
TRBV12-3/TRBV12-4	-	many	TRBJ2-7	TGTGCCAGCAGTTTAACCCCAACCGAGCAGTACTTC	CASSLTPTEQYF
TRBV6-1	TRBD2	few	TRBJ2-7	TGTGCCAGCAGTGAAGCGACGACTAGCGGGATCCCCGAGCAGTACTTC	CASSEATTSGIPEQYF
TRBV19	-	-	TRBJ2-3	TGTGCCTCTTTGAGGGCACAATCCGATACGCAGTATTTT	CASLRAQSDTQYF
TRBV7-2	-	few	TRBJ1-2	TGTGCCAGCAGCCCAGACAGGTACAGGGGCTACACCTTC	CASSPDRYRGYTF
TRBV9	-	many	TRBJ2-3	TGTGCCAGCAGCGTAGCTGGAGGGTGGGAACGAGGCACAGATACGCAGTATTTT	CASSVAGGWERGTDTQYF
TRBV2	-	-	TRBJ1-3	TGTGCCAGCAGTGAGGGAGGAAGACGAAACACCATATATTTT	CASSEGGRRNTIYF
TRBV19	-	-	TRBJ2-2	TGTGCCAGTAGTACCCCCGGGGTCGGGGAGCTGTTTTTT	CASSTPGVGELFF
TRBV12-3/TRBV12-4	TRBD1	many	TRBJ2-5	TGTGCCAGCAGTCTACAGGGACAGGGGAAAGAGACCCAGTACTTC	CASSLQGQGKETQYF
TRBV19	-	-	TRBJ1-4	TGTGCCAGTAGTACGACACGAGATGCAACTAATGAAAAACTGTTTTTT	CASSTTRDATNEKLFF
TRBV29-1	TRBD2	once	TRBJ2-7	TGCAGCGTTGAAGTGGCGGGAGTCATCTCCTACGAGCAGTACTTC	CSVEVAGVISYEQYF
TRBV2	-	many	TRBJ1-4	TGTGCCAGCGAATTCTCTGAAAAACTGTTTTTT	CASEFSEKLFF
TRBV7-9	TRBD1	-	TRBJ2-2	TGTGCCAGCAGCCCTCCGGGACAGGGGGCCACCGGGGAGCTGTTTTTT	CASSPPGQGATGELFF
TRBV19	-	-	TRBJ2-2	TGTGCCAGTAGTATTAGGCCGAACACCGGGGAGCTGTTTTTT	CASSIRPNTGELFF